A selection of T cell receptor beta chains follows, all from one sample in a study of blood T cells in healthy people across ages. TCRdb independently ran MiXCR on the 5' RACE reads; one entry per CDR3 protein. The sample yields approximately 1.5 million distinct CDR3 sequences, roughly a third seen once. Sequenced: blood. All receptors derive from a woman in her 30s in good health. Both conserved end residues are part of each CDR3. A D gene is named only where the DNA matches it firmly. Size tells how often a clone was seen (once, few, many) or the class of an expanded clone, and some rows leave it out.

TRBV20-1	TRBJ1-5	TRBD1	NA	CSATTGLTDQPQHF	TGCAGTGCCACGACAGGGCTTACGGATCAGCCCCAGCATTTT
TRBV27	TRBJ2-1	TRBD2	few	CASGDDGTSGYNEQFF	TGTGCCAGCGGGGACGATGGGACTAGCGGTTACAATGAGCAGTTCTTC
TRBV18	TRBJ1-2	TRBD1	few	CASSPTQGNYGYTF	TGTGCCAGCTCACCCACACAGGGGAACTATGGCTACACCTTC
TRBV5-1	TRBJ2-1	NA	NA	CASSTAGAANTGELFF	TGCGCCAGCAGCACGGCGGGGGCTGCGAACACCGGGGAGCTGTTCTTC
TRBV20-1	TRBJ2-1	NA	NA	CSASQGYWDNEQFF	TGCAGTGCTAGCCAGGGATATTGGGACAATGAGCAGTTCTTC
TRBV5-5	TRBJ1-5	NA	NA	CASSLRPTERVSNQPQHF	TGTGCCAGCAGCTTGAGGCCGACAGAGCGAGTTTCCAATCAGCCCCAGCATTTT
TRBV7-9	TRBJ1-2	NA	NA	CASSLVRGGVGLNYGYTF	TGTGCCAGCAGCCTAGTCAGGGGAGGCGTCGGATTGAACTATGGCTACACCTTC
TRBV29-1	TRBJ2-5	NA	once	CSAGVAETQYF	TGCAGCGCCGGGGTGGCAGAGACCCAGTACTTC
TRBV7-9	TRBJ2-2	TRBD1	few	CASSVGQITGELFF	TGTGCCAGCAGCGTGGGACAGATCACCGGGGAGCTGTTTTTT
TRBV28	TRBJ2-5	NA	many	CASRDPGLLRQETQYF	TGTGCCAGCAGAGACCCGGGACTCCTGAGGCAAGAGACCCAGTACTTC
TRBV7-2	TRBJ1-2	NA	NA	CASSREQNYGYTF	TGTGCCAGCAGTCGAGAACAGAACTATGGCTACACCTTC
TRBV29-1	TRBJ1-1	TRBD1	NA	CSGRTGMNTEAFF	TGCAGCGGCCGGACAGGGATGAACACTGAAGCTTTCTTT
TRBV27	TRBJ2-1	NA	few	CASRLGTSRTYNEQFF	TGTGCCAGCAGATTAGGTACTAGCCGAACCTACAATGAGCAGTTCTTC
TRBV27	TRBJ2-1	NA	NA	CASSLWTPLSYNEQFF	TGTGCCAGCAGTTTATGGACACCTCTCTCCTACAATGAGCAGTTCTTC
TRBV20-1	TRBJ2-7	TRBD1	few	CSSGTGISYEQYF	TGCAGCTCCGGGACAGGGATCTCCTACGAGCAGTACTTC
TRBV5-1	TRBJ2-5	TRBD2	NA	CASSRSGRIFQETQYF	TGCGCCAGTAGCCGTAGCGGGAGAATCTTCCAGGAGACCCAGTACTTC
TRBV24-1	TRBJ1-2	TRBD1	NA	CATSGTGAGYTF	TGTGCCACCAGTGGTACAGGGGCTGGCTACACCTTC
TRBV27	TRBJ2-5	TRBD2	few	CATRASGPPGETQYF	TGTGCTACTCGGGCTAGCGGGCCTCCCGGGGAGACCCAGTACTTC
TRBV7-6	TRBJ2-7	NA	few	CASKVPIRSVPYEQYF	TGTGCCAGCAAGGTCCCTATACGATCTGTTCCCTACGAGCAGTACTTC
TRBV7-2	TRBJ2-1	TRBD2	NA	CASSLSPPLAGGNEQFF	TGTGCCAGCAGCCTAAGCCCACCCCTAGCGGGGGGGAATGAGCAGTTCTTC
TRBV13	TRBJ2-5	TRBD1	few	CASSHRYRQGAGRETQYF	TGTGCCAGCAGCCACCGCTATCGACAGGGGGCAGGGCGAGAGACCCAGTACTTC
TRBV30	TRBJ2-5	TRBD1	NA	CAWSKPPGQGGETQYF	TGTGCCTGGAGTAAACCGCCGGGACAGGGCGGAGAGACCCAGTACTTC
TRBV11-2	TRBJ2-3	NA	NA	CATNRVADSTDTQYF	TGTGCCACAAATCGGGTAGCGGATAGCACAGATACGCAGTATTTT
TRBV2	TRBJ2-1	TRBD2	few	CASSELAGFSYNEQFF	TGTGCCAGCAGTGAACTAGCGGGTTTCTCCTACAACGAGCAGTTCTTC
TRBV6-1	TRBJ1-6	NA	NA	CASSEDLLAAYHSPLHF	TGTGCCAGCAGTGAAGATCTTCTGGCAGCATACCATTCACCCCTCCACTTT
TRBV12-3/TRBV12-4	TRBJ2-7	NA	many	CASSFQGRPMEQYF	TGTGCCAGCAGTTTCCAGGGACGCCCGATGGAGCAGTACTTC
TRBV6-5	TRBJ2-2	NA	NA	CASRNSKRGGGELFF	TGTGCCAGCAGGAATAGCAAGAGAGGAGGCGGGGAGCTGTTTTTT
TRBV11-1	TRBJ2-5	TRBD2	NA	CASSLPRRPGGQETQYF	TGTGCCAGCAGCTTACCCCGAAGACCGGGGGGGCAAGAGACCCAGTACTTC
TRBV29-1	TRBJ2-2	TRBD1	NA	CSVATGGGELFF	TGCAGCGTTGCAACAGGGGGCGGGGAGCTGTTTTTT
TRBV3-1	TRBJ1-6	NA	NA	CASSQDWGRWNSPLHF	TGTGCCAGCAGCCAAGATTGGGGGCGGTGGAATTCACCCCTCCACTTT
TRBV7-2	TRBJ1-1	NA	NA	CASSLVTRGTEAFF	TGTGCCAGCAGCTTAGTTACTCGGGGAACCGAAGCTTTCTTT
TRBV9	TRBJ1-6	NA	NA	CASSVAANSPLHF	TGTGCCAGCAGCGTAGCAGCGAATTCACCCCTCCACTTT
TRBV7-3	TRBJ2-7	NA	few	CASSLTETPFNEQYF	TGTGCCAGCAGCTTAACGGAGACTCCGTTCAACGAGCAGTACTTC
TRBV11-2	TRBJ1-2	NA	once	CASSSGWGDGYGYTF	TGTGCCAGCAGCTCCGGTTGGGGGGATGGCTATGGCTACACCTTC
TRBV10-3	TRBJ2-1	TRBD2	many	CAIRGGLAGYNEQFF	TGTGCCATCAGGGGCGGACTAGCTGGCTACAATGAGCAGTTCTTC
TRBV5-1	TRBJ1-1	NA	NA	CASGERGAMNTEAFF	TGCGCCAGCGGCGAAAGGGGGGCCATGAACACTGAAGCTTTCTTT
TRBV6-6	TRBJ2-3	NA	NA	CASKAGRWTDTQYF	TGTGCCAGCAAAGCAGGCAGGTGGACAGATACGCAGTATTTT
TRBV4-2	TRBJ2-7	NA	few	CASSQDPTGTNSYEQYF	TGTGCCAGCAGCCAAGACCCGACCGGGACAAACTCCTACGAGCAGTACTTC
TRBV30	TRBJ2-7	NA	NA	CAWSVDTDYEQYF	TGTGCCTGGAGTGTGGACACGGATTACGAGCAGTACTTC
TRBV5-5	TRBJ2-7	TRBD1	few	CASSIRTGDYEQYF	TGTGCCAGCAGCATAAGGACAGGGGACTACGAGCAGTACTTC
TRBV6-1	TRBJ2-5	NA	NA	CASSVGSMREETQYF	TGTGCCAGCAGTGTTGGGTCTATGAGGGAGGAGACCCAGTACTTC
TRBV29-1	TRBJ2-1	TRBD2	NA	CSVEDRGEGAGNEQFF	TGCAGCGTTGAAGATCGGGGGGAGGGTGCAGGGAATGAGCAGTTCTTC
TRBV28	TRBJ2-5	NA	NA	CASSSWTERSQEAQYF	TGTGCCAGCAGTTCTTGGACAGAAAGAAGCCAAGAGGCCCAGTACTTC
TRBV27	TRBJ2-7	NA	NA	CASRKDISYEQYF	TGTGCCAGCAGGAAGGACATTTCCTACGAGCAGTACTTC
TRBV7-9	TRBJ2-1	NA	many	CASRPPGPGSSYNEQFF	TGTGCCAGCAGACCCCCTGGTCCGGGAAGCTCCTACAATGAGCAGTTCTTC